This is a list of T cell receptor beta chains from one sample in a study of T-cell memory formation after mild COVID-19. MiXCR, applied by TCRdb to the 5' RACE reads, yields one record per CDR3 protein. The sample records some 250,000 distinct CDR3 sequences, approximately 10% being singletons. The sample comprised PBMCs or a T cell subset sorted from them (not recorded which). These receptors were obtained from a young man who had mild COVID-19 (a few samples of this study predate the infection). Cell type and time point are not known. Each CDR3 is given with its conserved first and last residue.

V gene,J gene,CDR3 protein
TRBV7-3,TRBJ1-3,CASSLTGRNTIYF
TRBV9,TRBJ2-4,CASSAPTDGDIQYF
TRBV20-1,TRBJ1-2,CSARDPQGTRGYTF
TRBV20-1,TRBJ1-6,CSARGPGTNSPLHF
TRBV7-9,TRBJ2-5,CASSWGPGGETQYF
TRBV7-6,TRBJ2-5,CASSARWGTQYF
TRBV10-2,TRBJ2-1,CASSESRGSDEQFF
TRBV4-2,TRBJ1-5,CASSHRDSNQPQHF
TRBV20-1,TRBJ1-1,CSAKWTQNTEAFF
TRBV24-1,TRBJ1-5,CATSDTGQGLNQPQHF
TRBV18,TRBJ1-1,CASSPRTGVETEAFF
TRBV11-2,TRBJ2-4,CASNLGAYTKNIQYF
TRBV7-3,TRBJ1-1,CASSLTGVSTEAFF
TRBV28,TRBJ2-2,CASSPWGQGNTGELFF
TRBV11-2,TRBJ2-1,CASSLSGVYNEQFF
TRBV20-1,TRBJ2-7,CSARARDRELEQYF
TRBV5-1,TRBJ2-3,CASSTGQGVDTQYF
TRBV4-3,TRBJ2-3,CASSQDRAGGLPDTQYF
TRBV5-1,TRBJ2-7,CASSLAPQGPYEQYF
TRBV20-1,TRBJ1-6,CSASKGLNNSPLHF
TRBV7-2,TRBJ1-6,CASSLGPTDNSPLHF
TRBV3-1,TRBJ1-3,CASSQEGGHYSGNTIYF
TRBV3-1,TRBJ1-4,CASSPYRDRGREKLFF
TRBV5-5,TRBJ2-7,CASSWGVKTSYEQYF
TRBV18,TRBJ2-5,CASSSSGVEETQYF
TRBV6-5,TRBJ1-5,CASTSGGRHQPQHF
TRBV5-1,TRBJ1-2,CASSIGGDINGYTF
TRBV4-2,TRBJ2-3,CASSQLKDTDTQYF
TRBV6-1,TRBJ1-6,CASLMGNSPLHF
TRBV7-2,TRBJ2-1,CASSFRLAGGPHEQFF
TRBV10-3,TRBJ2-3,CAISEPTSGVIADTQYF
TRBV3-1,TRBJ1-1,CASSQDQGTEAFF
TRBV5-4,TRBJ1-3,CASSDYSSGNTIYF
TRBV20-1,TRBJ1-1,CSAPRTGDNTEAFF
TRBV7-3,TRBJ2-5,CASSLSTGGTQYF
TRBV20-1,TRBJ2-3,CSAPGGAGNTDTQYF
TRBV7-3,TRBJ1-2,CASSFRVGGDNYGYTF
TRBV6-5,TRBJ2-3,CASSSPSRDTQYF
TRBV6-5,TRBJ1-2,CAVHARKNYGYTF
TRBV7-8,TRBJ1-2,CASSSDRAGGYTF
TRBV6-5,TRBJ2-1,CASSEVTSNEQFF
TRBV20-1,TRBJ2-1,CSARVAGSSYNEQFF
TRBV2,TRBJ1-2,CASSDLRGDYGYTF
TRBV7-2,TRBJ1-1,CASSRGKSTEAFF
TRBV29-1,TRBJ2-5,CSVGRETQYF
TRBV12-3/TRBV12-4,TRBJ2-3,CASRDRGLPDTQYF
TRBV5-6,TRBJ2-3,CASSSTGDFTDTQYF
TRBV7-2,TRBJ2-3,CASTPGRRAPTDTQYF
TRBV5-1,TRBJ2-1,CASSSQGQGVDEQFF
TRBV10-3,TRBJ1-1,CARRTAMNTEAFF
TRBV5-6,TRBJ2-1,CASSSGLAGYNEQFF
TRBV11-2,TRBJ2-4,CASSLWSGGANIQYF
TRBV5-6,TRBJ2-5,CASSLPGTGGGQETQYF
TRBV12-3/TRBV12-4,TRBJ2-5,CASSLGTTQYF
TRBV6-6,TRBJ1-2,CASSYDPTIDYGYTF